This T cell receptor (beta chain) was documented in a study of T cell repertoires in cytomegalovirus infection. Study background: CMV infection and matching HLA type were both indicated by public TCR beta signatures. General study results and limits: Cumulative frequency (of public TCR beta family members) identified carriers of CMV plus the relevant HLA.

The V gene lost 0 bases and the J gene lost 5 bases, with 13 bases spanning the gap. CDR1 is DFQATT, CDR2 SNEGSKA, per germline (reference sequence). The CDR3 sequence is 14 residues long. TCRdb fed the reads into MiXCR, producing one record per CDR3 protein. The sample comprises approximately 250,000 distinct CDR3 sequences, 6.5% of which are singletons, and about 6.3% rests with the top ten. This clonotype was picked up many times. The antigen is not known. The sequence was collected from a human donor in good health (CMV status not recorded). Some clones in this sample may be carry-over from other donors' samples. Sequencing was performed on PBMCs. The V and J genes are TRBV20-1 and TRBJ1-2; D gene uncertain. The CDR3 region is CSARDRVRNYGYTF. The DNA for the CDR3 is TGCAGTGCTAGAGATCGGGTCAGAAATTATGGCTACACCTTC.